These T cell receptor beta chains were read from a single sample in a study of blood T cell repertoires in COVID-19. Using immunoSEQ multiplex PCR, the repertoire was profiled, and TCRdb retains in-frame clones only, with some absent. The top ten hold around 7.9% of the sample, which has about 460,000 clones, about 85% seen once. The sample consisted of PBMCs or T cells enriched from blood (not recorded which). These receptors all come from a woman in her sixties or seventies who had recovered from COVID-19. CDR3s leave out the opening cysteine and the closing phenylalanine or tryptophan. Each record gives: CDR3 protein, V gene, J gene, D gene. The D gene is left open where the match is weak.

CDR3: ASSSRQGDGYT
V: TRBV7-2
J: TRBJ1-2
D: -

CDR3: ASSETKAGYNEQF
V: TRBV10-1
J: TRBJ2-1
D: -

CDR3: ASSTNRGPLKNIQY
V: TRBV3-1/TRBV3-2
J: TRBJ2-4
D: TRBD1

CDR3: ASSPLGQANYGYT
V: TRBV6-5
J: TRBJ1-2
D: TRBD1

CDR3: ASSRTVGNTGELF
V: TRBV7-2
J: TRBJ2-2
D: -

CDR3: ASSDLLNSPLH
V: TRBV6-4
J: TRBJ1-6
D: -

CDR3: ASSLAVTGFREKLF
V: TRBV7-9
J: TRBJ1-4
D: -

CDR3: ASSLRTGMNTEAF
V: TRBV7-2
J: TRBJ1-1
D: TRBD1

CDR3: ASRSGQANTEAF
V: TRBV5-1
J: TRBJ1-1
D: TRBD1

CDR3: ASSHWTPVSNQPQH
V: TRBV4-1
J: TRBJ1-5
D: -

CDR3: ATSTGVRGYT
V: TRBV6-5
J: TRBJ1-2
D: TRBD1

CDR3: ASSPGTGNSPLH
V: TRBV18
J: TRBJ1-6
D: TRBD1

CDR3: ATSGTGSLYNEQF
V: TRBV24-1
J: TRBJ2-1
D: -

CDR3: ASSPYRGPNEKLF
V: TRBV3-1/TRBV3-2
J: TRBJ1-4
D: TRBD1

CDR3: ASSYGGLSNQPQH
V: TRBV6-5
J: TRBJ1-5
D: -

CDR3: ASSLGQESGYT
V: TRBV5-6
J: TRBJ1-2
D: -

CDR3: ASSGGGLTDTQY
V: TRBV5-1
J: TRBJ2-3
D: -

CDR3: ASSIMGQGDEAF
V: TRBV19
J: TRBJ1-1
D: TRBD1

CDR3: ASSHVGSPTNEKLF
V: TRBV7-9
J: TRBJ1-4
D: -

CDR3: ASSEYMNTEAF
V: TRBV2
J: TRBJ1-1
D: -

CDR3: ASRRTGSMGSYT
V: TRBV2
J: TRBJ1-2
D: TRBD1

CDR3: ASSPGQADLSEQY
V: TRBV7-9
J: TRBJ2-7
D: TRBD1

CDR3: AISENYGSGGLAKNIQY
V: TRBV10-3
J: TRBJ2-4
D: -

CDR3: ASSRTDYNSPLH
V: TRBV7-9
J: TRBJ1-6
D: -

CDR3: AISESGGQDNSPLH
V: TRBV10-3
J: TRBJ1-6
D: TRBD1

CDR3: ASSPPGASGDTQY
V: TRBV5-1
J: TRBJ2-3
D: TRBD2

CDR3: ATSDAGGGFNQPQH
V: TRBV24-1
J: TRBJ1-5
D: TRBD1

CDR3: ASISRQDTYGYT
V: TRBV28
J: TRBJ1-2
D: -

CDR3: ASSSGLQQETQY
V: TRBV5-4
J: TRBJ2-5
D: TRBD2

CDR3: ASGVVTNSNYGYT
V: TRBV5-1
J: TRBJ1-2
D: -

CDR3: ASSPQGVSNTGELF
V: TRBV4-1
J: TRBJ2-2
D: TRBD1

CDR3: ASSREASGANVLT
V: TRBV5-1
J: TRBJ2-6
D: TRBD2

CDR3: ASTDWGPAGNTIY
V: TRBV19
J: TRBJ1-3
D: -

CDR3: AWSKGVGQPQH
V: TRBV30
J: TRBJ1-5
D: -